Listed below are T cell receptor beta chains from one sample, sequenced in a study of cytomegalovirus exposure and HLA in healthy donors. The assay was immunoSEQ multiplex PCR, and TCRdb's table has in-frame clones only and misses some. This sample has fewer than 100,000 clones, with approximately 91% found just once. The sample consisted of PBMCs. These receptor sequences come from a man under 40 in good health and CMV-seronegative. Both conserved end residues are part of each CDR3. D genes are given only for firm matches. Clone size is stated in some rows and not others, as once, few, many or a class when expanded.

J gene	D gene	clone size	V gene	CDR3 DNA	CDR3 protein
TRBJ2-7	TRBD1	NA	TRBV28	TGTGCCAGCACCGGGACAGGGTCCTACGAGCAGTACTTC	CASTGTGSYEQYF
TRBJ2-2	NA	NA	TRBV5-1	TGCGCCAGCAGCTTGGGGGGAGGTGGCACCGGGGAGCTGTTTTTT	CASSLGGGGTGELFF
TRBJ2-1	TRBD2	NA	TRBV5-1	TGCGCCAGCAGCTTGTTGGCTAGCGGGAGAGGAGTGTACAATGAGCAGTTCTTC	CASSLLASGRGVYNEQFF
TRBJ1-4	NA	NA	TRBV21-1	TGTGCCAGCAGCAAGACAGGGGGGACTAATGAAAAACTGTTTTTT	CASSKTGGTNEKLFF
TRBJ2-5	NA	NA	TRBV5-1	TGCGCCAGCAGCTTGTTGAAGTTCGGCGGGGGCCGCGGTCAAGAGACCCAGTACTTC	CASSLLKFGGGRGQETQYF
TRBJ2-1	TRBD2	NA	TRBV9	TGTGCCAGCAGCGTAGGACTAGCGGGAGGGCCATCCTACAATGAGCAGTTCTTC	CASSVGLAGGPSYNEQFF
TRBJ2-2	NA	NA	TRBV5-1	TGCGCCAGCCGCGTAAGGGGCGCCGGGGAGCTGTTTTTT	CASRVRGAGELFF
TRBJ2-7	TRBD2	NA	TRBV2	TGTGCCAGCACCCTCCAGGGACTAGCGGGTTCTTACTTC	CASTLQGLAGSYF
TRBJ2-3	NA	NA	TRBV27	TGTGCCAGCAGTTTGTATCAGATCGCGGGCACAGATACGCAGTATTTT	CASSLYQIAGTDTQYF
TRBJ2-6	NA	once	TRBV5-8	TGTGCCAGCAGCTTGCGGCGGTCTGGGGCCAACGTCCTGACTTTC	CASSLRRSGANVLTF
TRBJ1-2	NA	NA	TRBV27	TGTGCCAGCAGTTTATCTTCAGGGTATAACTATGGCTACACCTTC	CASSLSSGYNYGYTF
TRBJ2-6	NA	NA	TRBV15	TGTGCCACCAGCATACAGGACTACTCTGGGGCCAACGTCCTGACTTTC	CATSIQDYSGANVLTF
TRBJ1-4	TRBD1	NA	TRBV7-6	TGTGCCAGCAGCTATAACGACCACAGGGGGGCTAATGAAAAACTGTTTTTT	CASSYNDHRGANEKLFF
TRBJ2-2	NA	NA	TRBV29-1	TGCAGCGTTGCTTCAGGGCTACGTAGGACCGGGGAGCTGTTTTTT	CSVASGLRRTGELFF
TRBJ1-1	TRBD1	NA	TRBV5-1	TGCGCCAGCAGCTTACGACAGGGTCCAGCCACTGAAGCTTTCTTT	CASSLRQGPATEAFF
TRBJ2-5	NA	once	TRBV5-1	TGCGCCAGCAGCTTTCTAGGGGTGGAGTACCAAGAGACCCAGTACTTC	CASSFLGVEYQETQYF
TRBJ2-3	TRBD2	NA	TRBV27	TGTGCCAGCGGTATGACTAGCGATACAGATACGCAGTATTTT	CASGMTSDTDTQYF
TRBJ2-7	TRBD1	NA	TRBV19	TGTGCCAGTAGTTACCCGGGACAGGGAACGAGCGAGCAGTACTTC	CASSYPGQGTSEQYF
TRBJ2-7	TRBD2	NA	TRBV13	TGTGCCAGCAGCTTAGTTCTGGGACCAGCGGGAGGTGTCGAGCAGTACTTC	CASSLVLGPAGGVEQYF
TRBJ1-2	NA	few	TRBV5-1	TGCGCCAGCAGCTTGGCCAGAGACAGCGCCTATGGCTACACCTTC	CASSLARDSAYGYTF
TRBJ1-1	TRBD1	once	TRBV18	TGTGCCAGCTCACCTTTGAGAGGGGGCGATCGAAACACTGAAGCTTTCTTT	CASSPLRGGDRNTEAFF
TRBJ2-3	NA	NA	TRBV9	TGTGCCAGCAGCACTCACAGGGGCACAGATACGCAGTATTTT	CASSTHRGTDTQYF
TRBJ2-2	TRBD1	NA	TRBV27	TGTGCCAGCAGTGGCCGGACAGGGGGGAACACCGGGGAGCTGTTTTTT	CASSGRTGGNTGELFF
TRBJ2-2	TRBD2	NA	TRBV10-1	TGCGCCAGCAGCTTTAGCGGGACGACCGGGGAGCTGTTTTTT	CASSFSGTTGELFF
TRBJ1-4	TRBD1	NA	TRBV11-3	TGTGCCAGCAGCCCCGGACAGGGGGCTAATGAAAAACTGTTTTTT	CASSPGQGANEKLFF
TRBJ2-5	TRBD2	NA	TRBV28	TGTGCCAGCAGTGGTCAGGGAGGGCAGACCCAGTACTTC	CASSGQGGQTQYF
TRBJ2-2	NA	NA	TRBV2	TGTGCCAGCAGCACCAGGGGTTTAAACACCGGGGAGCTGTTTTTT	CASSTRGLNTGELFF
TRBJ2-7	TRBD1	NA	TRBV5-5	TGTGCCAGCAGCTTGGTGGCTGACAGGGTTCCGTACGAGCAGTACTTC	CASSLVADRVPYEQYF
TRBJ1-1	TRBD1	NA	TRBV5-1	TGCGCCAGCAGACAGGGGTTGACTGAAGCTTTCTTT	CASRQGLTEAFF
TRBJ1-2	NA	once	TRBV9	TGTGCCAGCAGCGGAAGATCAGGGCTCAGCTATGGCTACACCTTC	CASSGRSGLSYGYTF
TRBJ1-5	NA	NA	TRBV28	TGTGCCAGCAGTTTATGGTTCGGGGTCAGCAATCAGCCCCAGCATTTT	CASSLWFGVSNQPQHF
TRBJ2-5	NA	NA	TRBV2	TGTGCCAGCCGGACAGAGGAGACCCAGTACTTC	CASRTEETQYF
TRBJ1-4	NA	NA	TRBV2	TGTGCCAGCAAGGGTCTGACAGGTCCTAATGAAAAACTGTTTTTT	CASKGLTGPNEKLFF
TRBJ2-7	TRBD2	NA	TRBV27	TGTGCCAGCAGTCCTGGAGCGGGAGTGAGAGACGAGCAGTACTTC	CASSPGAGVRDEQYF
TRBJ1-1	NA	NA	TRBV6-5	TGTGCCAGCAGTTACTCTCAGAATGGGAACACTGAAGCTTTCTTT	CASSYSQNGNTEAFF
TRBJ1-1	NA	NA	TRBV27	TGTGCCAGCAGCCGGAGTTCCTGGAATGAAGCTTTCTTT	CASSRSSWNEAFF
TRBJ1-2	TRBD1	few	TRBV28	TGTGCCAGCACCAGGCAGGGGGCGGTCTATGGCTACACCTTC	CASTRQGAVYGYTF
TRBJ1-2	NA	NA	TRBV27	TGTGCCAGCAGTCCAGTACCATTTAGGGGATTAAACTATGGCTACACCTTC	CASSPVPFRGLNYGYTF